In its sample, the clone carrying this T cell receptor beta chain was seen many times. TCR beta CDR3 sequences were amplified from RNA transcripts. HTBI primers were the set used in a first-round RT-PCR of the TCR CDR3. TCRdb reprocessed the multiplex PCR reads via MiXCR and lists one record per CDR3 protein. The data hold roughly 750,000 distinct CDR3 sequences, with 16% observed a single time. Researchers defined stable Graves' hyperthyroidism as no ophthalmopathy progression within 18 months. These data originate in a study of T cells in Graves' hyperthyroidism and ophthalmopathy. Germline CDR1 reads MDHEN; CDR2 reads SYDVKM. Trimming cost V 1 base and J 7 bases, with 17 bases left between them. The CDR3 has 16 amino acids.

The sequence was obtained from a man between 18 and 35 years old with Graves' hyperthyroidism. The genes are TRBV28 and TRBJ2-1; TRBD2 is a possible D gene (6 bases). Sequencing used blood. CDR3 sequence: CASSLSGWGGVNEQFF. The DNA of the CDR3 is TGTGCCAGCAGTTTATCCGGGTGGGGCGGGGTGAATGAGCAGTTCTTC.